What follows are 32 T cell receptor beta chains derived from one specimen sequenced in a study of T-cell memory formation after mild COVID-19. Each CDR3 protein gets one entry after TCRdb re-called the 5' RACE reads with MiXCR. The sample has about 190,000 distinct CDR3 sequences, around 18% seen once. The sequenced sample consisted of PBMCs or a T cell subset sorted from them (not recorded which). The origin of the receptors is an adult woman who had mild COVID-19 (a few samples of this study predate the infection). Cell type and time point are not known.

The chain recombines TRBV18 with TRBJ2-5; D call uncertain. The germline V gene has CDR1 KGHSH and CDR2 LQKENI. The CDR3 has 13 amino acids. The V end was cut by 6 bases, the J end by 7 bases, with 15 bases between. Here the CDR3 DNA reads TGTGCCAGCTCTCCCGACGGCGGCGGGACCCAGTACTTC. Its translation: CASSPDGGGTQYF.

The J gene is TRBJ2-2, the V gene TRBV9; tentative D call: TRBD2 (5 bases). This CDR3 contains 15 residues. Germline V gene sequence: CDR1 SGDLS, CDR2 YYNGEE. V lost 0 bases and J lost 4, with 10 bases in between. CDR3 protein: CASSVGRVSTGELFF. In DNA, the CDR3 is TGTGCCAGCAGCGTAGGGCGGGTGTCCACCGGGGAGCTGTTTTTT.

This clonotype came up a few times. The J gene is TRBJ1-1, the V gene TRBV7-2; unclear D gene. This CDR3 has 14 amino acids. Germline CDR1 reads SGHTA; CDR2 reads FQGNSA. The germline V and J ends were trimmed by 4 bases and 1 base, with 10 bases remaining between them. Written as DNA, the CDR3 is TGTGCCAGCAGCTACGCCCGGGGGAACACTGAAGCTTTCTTT. As protein: CASSYARGNTEAFF.

The chain couples TRBV7-9 to TRBJ1-1; D is unresolved. Trimming removed 7 bases at V and 10 bases at J, with 13 bases between. The CDR3 is made up of 11 amino acids. Looked up from germline, CDR1 is SEHNR and CDR2 is FQNEAQ (reference sequence). The CDR3 bases are TGTGCCAGCATCCTCCAGTTGGTAGCTTTCTTT. It encodes CASILQLVAFF.

This clonotype was seen repeatedly, ten times or more. The rearrangement uses TRBV4-1 and TRBJ2-1; possibly TRBD1 or TRBD2 for D (5 bases each). The ends were cut back, 5 bases at V and 5 bases at J, with 16 bases in the middle. Germline CDR1 MGHRA, CDR2 YSYEKL. The CDR3 spans 15 residues. CDR3 sequence: CASSNRGLSHNEQFF. DNA for the CDR3: TGCGCCAGCAGCAACCGGGGCCTCTCGCACAATGAGCAGTTCTTC.

This clonotype was counted between two and nine times. This chain connects TRBV20-1 to TRBJ2-7; 10 nucleotides agree with TRBD1. The germline V gene has CDR1 DFQATT and CDR2 SNEGSKA (reference sequence). J lost 1 base, V lost 3 bases, and 15 bases had no gene match. This CDR3 comprises 18 residues. CDR3 region: CSASTGTGELRPSYEQYF. CDR3 coding DNA: TGCAGTGCTAGTACCGGGACAGGGGAACTCCGGCCATCCTACGAGCAGTACTTC.

There are a few counts of this clonotype. CDR3 sequence: CASGRQGANTEAFF. In DNA, the CDR3 is TGCGCCAGCGGAAGACAGGGAGCAAACACTGAAGCTTTCTTT. V is TRBV5-1 and J is TRBJ1-1; 7 positions match TRBD1. In germline, CDR1 is SGHRS, CDR2 YFSETQ. The CDR3 is made up of 14 amino acids. V lost 7 bases and J lost 2; bases outside the gene matches: 8.

This clonotype was seen at least ten times. V and J are TRBV12-3 or TRBV12-4 and TRBJ1-2; a weak D match, TRBD1 (5 bases). The CDR3 length is 13 residues. With 2 bases removed from V and 4 bases from J, the gap between germline ends came to 8 bases. The CDR3 DNA is TGTGCCAGCAGTTTACGGGGGGGCTATGGCTACACCTTC. Amino acid sequence: CASSLRGGYGYTF.

This clonotype was counted many times. J is TRBJ1-5 and V is TRBV6-1, with 7 positions matching TRBD1. Germline V lookup: CDR1 MNHNS, CDR2 SASEGT. This CDR3 is 15 amino acids long. V trimming: 0 bases; J trimming: 3 bases; junction bases outside the gene matches: 2. The CDR3 sequence is CASSEAGQDNQPQHF. CDR3 DNA sequence: TGTGCCAGCAGTGAAGCCGGACAGGACAATCAGCCCCAGCATTTT.

V is TRBV20-1 and J is TRBJ2-6; D gene ambiguous. The germline CDR1 and CDR2 sequences are DFQATT and SNEGSKA (reference sequence). V gave up 1 base and J gave up 0 bases, with 7 bases separating them. The CDR3 extends over 15 amino acids. The CDR3 DNA reads as TGCAGTGCTAGAGTGACATTCTCTGGGGCCAACGTCCTGACTTTC. Protein sequence: CSARVTFSGANVLTF.

The chain combines TRBV20-1 with TRBJ2-1; 9 positions agree with TRBD2. The germline V gene has CDR1 DFQATT and CDR2 SNEGSKA (reference sequence). J gave up 4 bases and V 1 base, and 8 bases lay outside the gene matches. CDR3 length: 16 residues. The CDR3 DNA reads TGCAGTGCTAGAGTCTTTAGCGGGAGCCGGTACAATGAGCAGTTCTTC. This sequence encodes CSARVFSGSRYNEQFF.

In this sample, this clonotype turned up a few times. This rearrangement joins TRBV5-1 to TRBJ2-5, with D possibly being TRBD2 (6 bases). The length of the CDR3 is 16 residues. In germline, CDR1 is SGHRS, CDR2 YFSETQ. V was trimmed by 0 bases and J by 7 bases, leaving 19 bases between them. CDR3 region: CASSLDPGPRGGTQYF. As DNA, the CDR3 is TGCGCCAGCAGCTTGGATCCGGGACCCCGGGGAGGGACCCAGTACTTC.

The CDR3 protein is CASSEMGQPPYEQYF. CDR3 in DNA: TGTGCCAGCAGTGAAATGGGACAGCCACCCTACGAGCAGTACTTC. V is TRBV12-3 or TRBV12-4 and J is TRBJ2-7; TRBD1 aligns across 7 bases. The CDR3 spans 15 residues. V trimming: 5 bases; J trimming: 2 bases; junction bases outside the gene matches: 9.

Concerning this clonotype itself: This clone may be a read error of a much larger clone one base away. V and J are TRBV5-1 and TRBJ1-1; D not resolved. V lost 4 bases and J lost 1, with 8 bases in between. The CDR3 covers 13 residues. Per germline, CDR1 SGHRS and CDR2 YFSETQ. In nucleotides, the CDR3 is TGCGCCAGCAGCATAGACGGGAACACTGAAGCTTTCTTT. Its protein is CASSIDGNTEAFF.

This clonotype has only one observation. The rearrangement uses TRBV5-1 and TRBJ1-6; 8 bases fit TRBD1. V trimming: 2 bases; J trimming: 7 bases; junction bases outside the gene matches: 5. The CDR3 contains 15 residues. Germline V gene sequence: CDR1 SGHRS, CDR2 YFSETQ. The CDR3 loop reads CASSLGQGENSPLHF. The CDR3 DNA reads as TGCGCCAGCAGCTTAGGACAGGGAGAGAATTCACCCCTCCACTTT.

This clonotype was recorded a few times. The rearrangement uses TRBV6-5 and TRBJ2-3; 9 bases match TRBD2. In germline, CDR1 is MNHEY, CDR2 SVGAGI. The CDR3 totals 19 residues. After removal of 0 bases from V and 1 base from J, the junction contained 11 bases not matched to a gene. The CDR3 here is CASSYSPRLTSGRTDTQYF. CDR3 nucleotides: TGTGCCAGCAGTTACTCGCCACGGCTGACTAGCGGTCGCACAGATACGCAGTATTTT.

This clonotype was seen only a few times. The rearrangement joins TRBV12-3 or TRBV12-4 to TRBJ1-4; TRBD1 is a possible D gene (6 bases). This CDR3 region has 20 residues. The V gene lost 3 bases and the J gene lost 4 bases, with 27 bases spanning the gap. CDR3 sequence (DNA): TGTGCCAGCAGTTTTGGCCTTGGGTGGGGACATGCAACTAGTAATGAAAAACTGTTTTTT. It translates to CASSFGLGWGHATSNEKLFF.

The V gene is TRBV27, the J gene TRBJ2-5; D is possibly TRBD2 (6 bases). Trimming took 4 bases from V and 1 from J, leaving 10 bases between them. Looked up from germline, CDR1 is MNHEY and CDR2 is SMNVEV (reference sequence). The CDR3 spans 14 residues. The CDR3: CASSSTRGQETQYF. The CDR3 DNA reads TGTGCCAGCAGTTCTACGCGGGGCCAAGAGACCCAGTACTTC.

The gene calls are TRBV4-1 and TRBJ2-3; either TRBD1 or TRBD2 may fit D (5 bases each). The V gene lost 4 bases and the J gene lost 4 bases, with 12 bases spanning the gap. The V gene's germline CDR1 is MGHRA and CDR2 YSYEKL. CDR3 length equals 14 residues. This chain's CDR3 is CASSLGPAADTQYF. In DNA form, the CDR3 reads TGCGCCAGCAGCCTGGGACCGGCGGCAGATACGCAGTATTTT.

This clonotype was counted between two and nine times. The DNA for the CDR3 is TGTGCCAGCAGTACCCCCGACAGTAACTATGGCTACACCTTC. Amino acids: CASSTPDSNYGYTF. The gene calls are TRBV12-3 or TRBV12-4 and TRBJ1-2, with D possibly being TRBD1 (5 bases). The CDR3 contains 14 residues. Trimming shortened V by 5 bases and J by 1 base, and 11 bases separated the two germline ends.

V and J are TRBV6-5 and TRBJ2-7; 7 nucleotides align to TRBD1. The CDR3 contains 16 residues. CDR1 and CDR2 (germline): MNHEY, SVGAGI. With 2 bases clipped from V and 3 bases from J, the junction kept 10 bases outside the gene matches. Here the CDR3 reads CASSYGQAGYYYEQYF. For the CDR3, the DNA is TGTGCCAGCAGTTACGGACAGGCGGGCTACTACTACGAGCAGTACTTC.

This clonotype was counted a single time. The chain joins TRBV20-1 to TRBJ1-2; a possible D gene is TRBD1 (6 bases). There are 12 residues in the CDR3. Per germline, CDR1 DFQATT and CDR2 SNEGSKA (reference sequence). V shed 3 bases and J shed 6 bases, with 11 bases lying between them. CDR3 sequence reads: CSASTGLDGYTF. Written as DNA, the CDR3 is TGCAGTGCTAGTACAGGGCTGGATGGCTACACCTTC.

This clonotype was seen a handful of times. This chain connects TRBV2 to TRBJ2-1; 10 bases map to TRBD2. J lost 1 base, V lost 6 bases, and 6 bases had no gene match. Per the germline V gene, CDR1 is SNHLY and CDR2 is FYNNEI. CDR3 size: 16 residues. The CDR3 reads CASRKGTSVSYNEQFF. CDR3 coding DNA: TGTGCCAGCAGGAAGGGGACTAGCGTATCCTACAATGAGCAGTTCTTC.

V gene TRBV29-1 combines with J gene TRBJ2-3; D unclear. From germline, CDR1 is SQVTM and CDR2 ANQGSEA. CDR3 size: 15 residues. V was trimmed by 5 bases and J by 1 base, leaving 16 bases between them. CDR3: CSVTPVGGGTDTQYF. CDR3 bases: TGCAGCGTTACCCCCGTAGGTGGGGGCACAGATACGCAGTATTTT.

V is TRBV6-1 and J is TRBJ1-4; TRBD1 matches at 7 bases. J lost 6 bases, V lost 8 bases, and 6 bases had no gene match. The CDR3 length is 13 residues. The V gene's germline CDR1 is MNHNS and CDR2 SASEGT. The CDR3 DNA reads as TGTGCCAGCTCTGGACAGGCTGATGAAAAACTGTTTTTT. Its protein product is CASSGQADEKLFF.

This clonotype was recorded a few times. The rearrangement uses TRBV5-1 and TRBJ1-2, with D possibly TRBD1 on 6 matching bases. V was shortened by 4 bases and J by 4 bases, with 11 bases between the two germline ends. The germline V gene encodes CDR1 SGHRS and CDR2 YFSETQ. This CDR3 is built from 13 residues. CDR3 protein: CASSQDSAYGYTF. CDR3 nucleotide sequence: TGCGCCAGCAGCCAGGACAGTGCCTATGGCTACACCTTC.

This clonotype was counted only a few times. V is TRBV7-2 and J is TRBJ1-2; weak D call: TRBD1 (5 bases). Germline V gives CDR1 SGHTA, CDR2 FQGNSA. Deletions cut 6 bases from V and 2 bases from J, with 13 bases between. The CDR3 spans 14 residues. CDR3 nucleotide sequence: TGTGCCAGCAGTCCTGAATGGGGCAACTATGGCTACACCTTC. Translating it yields CASSPEWGNYGYTF.

In this sample, this clonotype turned up a few times. The chain links TRBV4-3 to TRBJ1-1, with D possibly TRBD1 on 6 matching bases. The CDR3 has 16 residues. CDR1 is LGHNA, CDR2 YSLEER, per germline. The V and J ends lost 6 bases and 1 base respectively, with 18 bases between them. CDR3 in DNA: TGCGCCAGCAGTCGTGCAGGGGTTTTGACGAACACTGAAGCTTTCTTT. Translation: CASSRAGVLTNTEAFF.

The chain recombines TRBV25-1 with TRBJ2-1; 9 positions agree with TRBD2. Germline V gives CDR1 MGHDK, CDR2 SYGVNS. The CDR3 covers 14 residues. V gave up 3 bases and J gave up 8 bases; unmatched junction bases: 5. The CDR3 here is CASSELAGVHEQFF. The CDR3, as DNA: TGTGCCAGCAGTGAGTTAGCGGGAGTCCATGAGCAGTTCTTC.

This clonotype was seen many times. The chain uses TRBV10-3 and TRBJ2-3; 8 bases are a match to TRBD2. The CDR3 contains 12 residues. The germline V gene encodes CDR1 ENHRY and CDR2 SYGVKD. V gave up 10 bases and J gave up 3 bases; unmatched junction bases: 3. This CDR3 is CATSGSTDTQYF. Here the CDR3 DNA reads TGTGCCACCAGCGGGAGTACAGATACGCAGTATTTT.

This clonotype has a handful of counts. The rearrangement links TRBV24-1 to TRBJ2-7, with D perhaps assigned TRBD1 or TRBD2 (5 bases each). This CDR3 is 15 amino acids long. V dropped 3 bases and J dropped 2 bases, with 13 bases sitting between them. CDR1 is KGHDR and CDR2 is SFDVKD in the germline V gene. CDR3 nucleotide sequence: TGTGCCACCAGTGATGGTCGGGACGTAACCTACGAGCAGTACTTC. Protein: CATSDGRDVTYEQYF.

There are a few counts of this clonotype. The V and J genes are TRBV29-1 and TRBJ2-1, with D tentatively TRBD1 (5 bases). This CDR3 comprises 14 residues. Germline V CDR1 and CDR2: SQVTM, ANQGSEA. With 7 bases removed from V and 2 bases from J, the gap between germline ends came to 15 bases. The CDR3 sequence is CSAILRVPYNEQFF. In DNA form, the CDR3 reads TGCAGCGCGATCCTCAGGGTTCCCTACAATGAGCAGTTCTTC.